This T cell receptor beta chain was retrieved from a study of T cells in Graves' hyperthyroidism and ophthalmopathy. RNA transcripts provided the source from which TCR beta CDR3 regions were amplified. The study used the HTBI primer set for a first-round RT-PCR of the TCR CDR3. TCRdb used MiXCR to reprocess the multiplex PCR reads, holding one entry per CDR3 protein. The data show hundreds of thousands of distinct CDR3 sequences, approximately 14% seen once. This clonotype turned up a few times. Antigen specificity is unknown. The study's findings and limits: The model made its ophthalmopathy prediction, and onset followed a median around six months later.

CDR1 and CDR2 (germline): LGHDT, YNNKEL (reference sequence). V gave up 5 bases and J gave up 6 bases; unmatched junction bases: 7. The CDR3 consists of 14 residues. Sequenced: blood. This TCR was recovered from a woman younger than 30 with Graves' hyperthyroidism. V is TRBV3-1 and J is TRBJ2-5; 9 bases line up with TRBD2. The CDR3 protein is CASSMLAGWQTQYF. In DNA form, the CDR3 reads TGTGCCAGCAGCATGCTAGCGGGATGGCAGACCCAGTACTTC.